The 5 T cell receptor beta chains listed next were all sequenced from one sample in a study of PD-1 blockade in classical Hodgkin lymphoma. Assay: immunoSEQ multiplex PCR; the TCRdb copy retains only in-frame clones and omits some. The table lists about 24,000 clones, roughly 77% of them singletons, with more than 20% in the top ten. Indicated time point: cycle 4 day 1 (C4D1), after 5 to 7 weeks of nivolumab. In every patient, relapse followed autologous stem cell transplantation, while exposure to brentuximab vedotin differed. The specimen was peripheral blood mononuclear cells (PBMCs), collected before the fourth cycle of nivolumab. The source is a human donor with classical Hodgkin lymphoma.

This rearrangement joins TRBV2 to TRBJ1-3; possible D gene TRBD1, 5 bases. Trimming removed 10 bases at V and 8 bases at J, with 30 bases between. The CDR3 runs to 17 residues. Germline CDR1 SNHLY, CDR2 FYNNEI. CDR3 nucleotides: TGTGCCACCCTTTTGGGGCGCCACGCCTCAATTGGGGACACCATATATTTT. It is translated as CATLLGRHASIGDTIYF.

This chain uses TRBV10-3 with TRBJ2-7; the D is unclear. CDR1 and CDR2 from the germline V gene are ENHRY and SYGVKD. With 2 bases removed from V and 4 bases from J, the gap between germline ends came to 9 bases. CDR3 length: 13 amino acids. This CDR3 is CAISEARLYEQYF. The CDR3 DNA is TGTGCCATCAGTGAGGCTAGGTTATACGAGCAGTACTTC.

This clone was observed a single time. The V call is TRBV2, the J call TRBJ2-2; D may be TRBD1 or TRBD2 (5 bases each). The germline gives CDR1 SNHLY, CDR2 FYNNEI. Trimming took 8 bases from V and 6 from J, leaving 7 bases between them. This CDR3 is 11 amino acids long. The DNA of the CDR3 is TGTGCCAGCTGGGGACCCGGGGAGCTGTTTTTT. Its protein product is CASWGPGELFF. The full variable domain, rest sourced from reference TRBV2 and TRBJ2-2, is EPEVTQTPSHQVTQMGQEVILRCVPISNHLYFYWYRQILGQKVEFLVSFYNNEISEKSEIFDDQFSVERPDGSNFTLKIRSTKLEDSAMYFCASWGPGELFFGEGSRLTVL.

This clone was seen only a few times. The gene calls are TRBV6-9 and TRBJ2-5; 9 bases are shared with TRBD1. J gave up 3 bases and V 6 bases, and 5 bases lay outside the gene matches. The CDR3 length is 14 residues. The germline gives CDR1 MNHGY, CDR2 SVAAGI. Here the CDR3 reads CASSGQGLEETQYF. In DNA form, the CDR3 reads TGTGCCAGCAGCGGACAGGGGCTCGAAGAGACCCAGTACTTC.

The V gene is TRBV4-1, the J gene TRBJ2-5, with 8 bases lining up with TRBD1. CDR3 length: 16 residues. With 3 bases clipped from V and 1 base from J, the junction kept 7 bases outside the gene matches. Germline CDR1 MGHRA, CDR2 YSYEKL. CDR3: CASSQLGTGAQETQYF. CDR3 bases: TGCGCCAGCAGCCAGCTCGGGACAGGAGCCCAAGAGACCCAGTACTTC.